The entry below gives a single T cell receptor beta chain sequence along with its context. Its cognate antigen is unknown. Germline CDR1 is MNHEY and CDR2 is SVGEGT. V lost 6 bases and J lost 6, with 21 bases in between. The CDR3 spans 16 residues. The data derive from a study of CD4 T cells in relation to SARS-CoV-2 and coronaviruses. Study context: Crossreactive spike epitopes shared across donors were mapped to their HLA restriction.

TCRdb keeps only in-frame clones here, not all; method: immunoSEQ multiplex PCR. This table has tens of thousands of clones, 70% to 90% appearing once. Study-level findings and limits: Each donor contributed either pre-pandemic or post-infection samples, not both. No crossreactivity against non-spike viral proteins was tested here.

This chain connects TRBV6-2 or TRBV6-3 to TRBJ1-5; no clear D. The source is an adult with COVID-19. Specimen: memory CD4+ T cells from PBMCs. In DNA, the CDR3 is TGTGCCAGCAGCTATGGGCTTAGGGAATCCGGTCAGCCCCAGCATTTT. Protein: CASSYGLRESGQPQHF.